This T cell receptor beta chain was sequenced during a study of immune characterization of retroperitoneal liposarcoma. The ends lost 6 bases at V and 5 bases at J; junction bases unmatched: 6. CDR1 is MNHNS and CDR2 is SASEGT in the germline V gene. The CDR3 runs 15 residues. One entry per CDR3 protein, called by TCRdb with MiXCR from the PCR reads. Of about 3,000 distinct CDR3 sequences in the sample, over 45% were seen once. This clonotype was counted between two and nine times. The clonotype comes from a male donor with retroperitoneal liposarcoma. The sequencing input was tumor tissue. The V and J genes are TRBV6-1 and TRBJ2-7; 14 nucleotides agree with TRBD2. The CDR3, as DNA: TGTGCCAGCAGGGAGACTAGCGGGAGGGTGGACGAGCAGTACTTC. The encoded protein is CASRETSGRVDEQYF.